The 7 T cell receptor beta chains in this list originate from one sample, sequenced in a study of PD-1 blockade in classical Hodgkin lymphoma. Libraries were prepared by immunoSEQ multiplex PCR; TCRdb keeps only in-frame clonotypes and omits some of them. Among more than 90,000 clones listed, 80% to 90% were seen once. All patients relapsed after autologous stem cell transplantation, and brentuximab vedotin exposure varied. The material was peripheral blood mononuclear cells (PBMCs), obtained before the second cycle of nivolumab. The receptors originated from a human donor with classical Hodgkin lymphoma.

The chain has TRBV18 and TRBJ1-1; 8 bases match TRBD1. The germline gives CDR1 KGHSH, CDR2 LQKENI. V shed 3 bases and J 5 bases; nucleotides not matched to a gene: 8. The CDR3 runs 15 residues. DNA for the CDR3: TGTGCCAGCTCACCGCCGACAGGGGATCGTACTGAAGCTTTCTTT. It encodes CASSPPTGDRTEAFF.

This sequence joins TRBV6-1 and TRBJ1-5; 8 nucleotides align to TRBD1. Unmatched junction bases numbered 7, after V lost 6 bases and J lost 3 bases. This CDR3 is 15 amino acids long. CDR1 is MNHNS and CDR2 is SASEGT in the germline V gene. The CDR3 DNA reads TGTGCCAGCAGACAGACAGGGGATGTCAATCAGCCCCAGCATTTT. Protein: CASRQTGDVNQPQHF.

The chain recombines TRBV10-3 with TRBJ2-7; either TRBD1 or TRBD2 may supply D (5 bases each). The CDR3 covers 13 residues. The V and J ends lost 5 bases and 4 bases respectively, with 12 bases between them. Germline CDR1 ENHRY, CDR2 SYGVKD. CDR3 nucleotides: TGTGCCATCAGTCGGGACCAAATTTACGAGCAGTACTTC. This translates into CAISRDQIYEQYF.

The chain recombines TRBV5-1 with TRBJ1-1; D is ambiguous. Germline V CDR1 and CDR2: SGHRS, YFSETQ. The germline V and J ends were trimmed by 0 bases and 2 bases, with 5 bases remaining between them. This CDR3 has 13 residues. CDR3 sequence: CASSLVSNTEAFF. The DNA of the CDR3 is TGCGCCAGCAGCTTGGTATCCAACACTGAAGCTTTCTTT.

This chain connects TRBV27 to TRBJ2-5; tentative D call: TRBD2 (6 bases). Trimming took off 5 bases at V and 5 bases at J, with 15 bases between the two ends. Germline V gene sequence: CDR1 MNHEY, CDR2 SMNVEV (reference sequence). The CDR3 totals 14 residues. The CDR3 region has the DNA TGTGCCAGCAGTGAGGAGGGTGGTTTTGAGACCCAGTACTTC. Protein: CASSEEGGFETQYF.

On this clone itself: This specimen includes other DNA sequences encoding the same CDR3. The rearrangement joins TRBV27 to TRBJ1-1; D is possibly TRBD1 (5 bases). The germline V gene has CDR1 MNHEY and CDR2 SMNVEV (reference sequence). This CDR3 has 13 amino acids. Trimming pared 4 bases from V and 3 bases from J, leaving 9 bases between. The CDR3 here is CASSSTGHTEAFF. CDR3 DNA: TGTGCCAGCAGTTCAACGGGGCACACTGAAGCTTTCTTT.

The chain has TRBV30 and TRBJ1-2; 9 nucleotides agree with TRBD1. The V gene end was trimmed by 0 bases and the J gene end by 4 bases; junction bases not matched to a gene: 9. Germline CDR1 GTSNPN, CDR2 SVGIG (reference sequence). This CDR3 spans 16 amino acids. The CDR3 here is CAWSVLSGTGFYGYTF. The CDR3 DNA is TGTGCCTGGAGTGTACTAAGTGGGACAGGGTTCTATGGCTACACCTTC.